The next 26 T cell receptor beta chains were all read from a single sample in a study of molecular identifiers for immune sequencing clone quantification. TCRdb redid the calling of the PCR reads with MiXCR, one entry per CDR3 protein. Of more than 450,000 distinct CDR3 sequences listed, about 21% are singletons. The sequenced sample was naive CD8+ T cells from blood, with Jurkat cell RNA spiked in. The sample's subset: FACS-sorted CD8+CD4-CCR7+CD45RA+ naive T cells. Source of these receptors: a human donor in good health. Some libraries in this study had Jurkat cell RNA spiked in.

In this sample, this clonotype turned up many times. The gene calls are TRBV24-1 and TRBJ2-3; either TRBD1 or TRBD2 may supply D (5 bases each). The CDR3 runs to 14 residues. The germline V and J ends were trimmed by 10 bases and 4 bases, with 17 bases remaining between them. Germline V gene sequence: CDR1 KGHDR, CDR2 SFDVKD. The CDR3 region is CATYSGALADTQYF. The CDR3 bases are TGTGCCACTTACTCCGGGGCCCTCGCAGATACGCAGTATTTT.

This chain connects TRBV19 to TRBJ2-7, with a possible D match to TRBD1 (6 bases). Germline CDR1 is LNHDA and CDR2 is SQIVND (reference sequence). Trimming shortened V by 3 bases and J by 2 bases, and 14 bases separated the two germline ends. The CDR3 spans 15 residues. CDR3 sequence (DNA): TGTGCCAGTAGTATCTCCGGGGACAATGCCTACGAGCAGTACTTC. This encodes CASSISGDNAYEQYF. The full variable domain, in which reference TRBV19 and TRBJ2-7 provide the parts outside the CDR3, is DGGITQSPKYLFRKEGQNVTLSCEQNLNHDAMYWYRQDPGQGLRLIYYSQIVNDFQKGDIAEGYSVSREKKESFPLTVTSAQKNPTAFYLCASSISGDNAYEQYFGPGTRLTVT.

At least ten counts were recorded for this clonotype. V usage is TRBV7-9 and J usage is TRBJ2-2; TRBD1 matches at 9 bases. The J segment lost 7 bases and the V segment lost 3 bases, leaving 12 bases of the junction unmatched. The CDR3 contains 17 residues. CDR1 and CDR2 (germline): SEHNR, FQNEAQ (reference sequence). In nucleotides, the CDR3 is TGTGCCAGCAGCTTTTCCCCGGGACAGGGTTTGTACGGGGAGCTGTTTTTT. This gives the protein CASSFSPGQGLYGELFF.

This clonotype has a handful of counts. The V call is TRBV6-5, the J call TRBJ2-7; 7 nucleotides line up with TRBD2. Germline CDR1 reads MNHEY; CDR2 reads SVGAGI. The CDR3 length is 16 residues. V shed 2 bases and J 2 bases; nucleotides not matched to a gene: 9. The CDR3 sequence is CASSYTHQLAPYEQYF. The CDR3 DNA reads as TGTGCCAGCAGTTACACCCACCAACTAGCGCCCTACGAGCAGTACTTC.

Worth noting for this clonotype: A much larger clonotype is one base distant, so this may be a read error. CDR3 sequence: CASTYGVLGEAFF. In DNA, the CDR3 is TGTGCCAGCACGTACGGGGTCTTGGGTGAAGCTTTCTTT. The chain joins TRBV27 to TRBJ1-1, with D unclear. V was shortened by 7 bases and J by 7 bases, with 16 bases between the two germline ends. The CDR3 is 13 amino acids. CDR1 MNHEY and CDR2 SMNVEV come from the germline V gene (reference sequence).

Ten or more counts support this clonotype. The V gene is TRBV7-8, the J gene TRBJ2-7; D uncertain. The CDR3 consists of 16 residues. The ends were cut back, 1 base at V and 1 base at J, with 14 bases in the middle. From germline, CDR1 is SGHVS and CDR2 FQNEAQ. Here the CDR3 reads CASSLGIRAPSYEQYF. CDR3 nucleotide sequence: TGTGCCAGCAGCTTAGGGATCCGGGCCCCATCCTACGAGCAGTACTTC.

This clonotype came up a few times. The CDR3 protein is CASSYGREDMNTEAFF. As DNA, the CDR3 is TGTGCCAGCAGTTACGGACGCGAGGACATGAACACTGAAGCTTTCTTT. J is TRBJ1-1 and V is TRBV6-2 or TRBV6-3, with D perhaps matching TRBD1 (5 bases). The germline V gene has CDR1 MNHEY and CDR2 SVGEGT. The V end lost 2 bases, the J end lost 0 bases, and 13 bases lay between the germline ends. The CDR3 consists of 16 residues.

This clonotype showed up many times. The chain joins TRBV14 to TRBJ2-1; TRBD2 matches 12 bases. Per the germline V gene, CDR1 is SGHDN and CDR2 is FVKESK. Trimming cost V 6 bases and J 9 bases; bases outside gene matches: 6. This CDR3 has 14 residues. CDR3 protein: CASRTSGSYGEQFF. The CDR3 DNA is TGTGCCAGCAGGACTAGCGGGAGTTACGGTGAGCAGTTCTTC.

The gene calls are TRBV19 and TRBJ2-3, with D possibly being TRBD2 (6 bases). V shed 6 bases and J shed 3 bases, with 19 bases lying between them. CDR1 and CDR2 from the germline V gene are LNHDA and SQIVND (reference sequence). CDR3 length equals 16 residues. The DNA for the CDR3 is TGTGCCAGTAGCCCCTTGAGAGGGGAGGTGACAGATACGCAGTATTTT. It encodes CASSPLRGEVTDTQYF. Full variable domain (missing parts from reference TRBV19 and TRBJ2-3): DGGITQSPKYLFRKEGQNVTLSCEQNLNHDAMYWYRQDPGQGLRLIYYSQIVNDFQKGDIAEGYSVSREKKESFPLTVTSAQKNPTAFYLCASSPLRGEVTDTQYFGPGTRLTVL.

This clonotype has just a few counts. The rearrangement uses TRBV27 and TRBJ2-3; D gene ambiguous. CDR1 is MNHEY and CDR2 is SMNVEV in the germline V gene (reference sequence). The CDR3 is 16 residues long. Trimming cost V 2 bases and J 3 bases, with 15 bases left between them. The CDR3 sequence: CASSLLGVPGTDTQYF. DNA for the CDR3: TGTGCCAGCAGTTTACTTGGGGTCCCTGGGACAGATACGCAGTATTTT.

The chain links TRBV7-6 to TRBJ2-3, with D unresolved. This CDR3 spans 15 amino acids. Between the trimmed V and J ends, which lost 1 base and 4 bases, there was a span of 12 bases. Germline CDR1 reads SGHVS; CDR2 reads FNYEAQ. CDR3 amino acids: CASSLVVEASDTQYF. CDR3 nucleotides: TGTGCCAGCAGCTTAGTGGTGGAAGCGTCAGATACGCAGTATTTT.

This clonotype was seen a handful of times. This sequence joins TRBV21-1 and TRBJ1-4; TRBD1, the D gene given by the table, was not confirmed from the DNA. TRBV21-1 is recorded as a pseudogene. The CDR3 loop spans 17 amino acids. For the CDR3, the DNA is TGTGCCAGCAGCAAAGTATGGCTGACAGGGGGGAATGAAAAACTGTTTTTT. Its translation is CASSKVWLTGGNEKLFF.

The gene calls are TRBV19 and TRBJ2-7; D remains ambiguous. V was pared by 6 bases and J by 2 bases, with 11 bases between. The germline CDR1 and CDR2 sequences are LNHDA and SQIVND (reference sequence). CDR3 length: 13 residues. The CDR3: CASSWAATYEQYF. In DNA form, the CDR3 reads TGTGCCAGTAGCTGGGCAGCCACCTACGAGCAGTACTTC.

This clonotype was found once. This chain links TRBV12-3 or TRBV12-4 with TRBJ1-4; D is perhaps TRBD1 (5 bases). The CDR3 consists of 18 residues. The V gene lost 3 bases and the J gene lost 5 bases, with 22 bases spanning the gap. CDR3 nucleotides: TGTGCCAGCAGTTTCCCACCCACAACTAGGGGATTAAATGAAAAACTGTTTTTT. Encoded protein: CASSFPPTTRGLNEKLFF.

The chain recombines TRBV4-3 with TRBJ2-5; 8 bases agree with TRBD1. The ends lost 0 bases at V and 4 bases at J; junction bases unmatched: 4. The CDR3 runs 15 residues. The germline V gene encodes CDR1 LGHNA and CDR2 YSLEER. Here the CDR3 DNA reads TGCGCCAGCAGCCAAGAGATCAGGGGGCGAGAGACCCAGTACTTC. Its translation is CASSQEIRGRETQYF.

Comment on this clonotype: A clone one base away is much larger, so this may be a read error. The CDR3 DNA is TGTGCCAGCAACCGAAAAGGAGCTACAGACAGATCCTATGGCTACACCTTC. The encoded protein is CASNRKGATDRSYGYTF. The rearrangement joins TRBV5-6 to TRBJ1-2; D possibly corresponds to TRBD1 (5 bases). From germline, CDR1 is SGHDT and CDR2 YYEEEE. CDR3 size: 17 residues. V was cut by 6 bases and J by 4 bases, with 25 bases left in between.

This clonotype was seen a single time. This sequence joins TRBV28 and TRBJ2-7; 8 nucleotides align to TRBD1. Unmatched junction bases numbered 14, after V lost 6 bases and J lost 4 bases. CDR1 MDHEN and CDR2 SYDVKM come from the germline V gene. The CDR3 is made up of 16 amino acids. CDR3: CASRRYTGTGGYEQYF. CDR3 nucleotides: TGTGCCAGCAGGCGCTATACCGGGACAGGAGGTTACGAGCAGTACTTC.

This clonotype has ten or more counts. The chain employs TRBV4-3 and TRBJ2-1; D may be TRBD2 (6 bases). The CDR3 covers 14 residues. Germline V gene lookup returns CDR1 LGHNA and CDR2 YSLEER. V was shortened by 4 bases and J by 8 bases, with 15 bases between the two germline ends. CDR3 residues: CASSPDYPAHEQFF. CDR3 DNA: TGCGCCAGCAGCCCGGACTATCCCGCACATGAGCAGTTCTTC.

At least ten counts were recorded for this clonotype. The chain uses TRBV6-5 and TRBJ1-4; D may be TRBD1 (6 bases). Trimming removed 6 bases at V and 10 bases at J, with 12 bases between. The CDR3 totals 12 residues. CDR1 is MNHEY and CDR2 is SVGAGI in the germline V gene. For the CDR3, the DNA is TGTGCCAGCAGCGGTACAGGGATAAAACTGTTTTTT. This gives the protein CASSGTGIKLFF.

In the case of this clonotype: A much larger clone differs by one base, so this may be a read error. The DNA of the CDR3 is TGTACCAGCAGCCTCGGACTAGCGGGGGGGCTATTAGAGACCCAGTACTTC. Translating gives CTSSLGLAGGLLETQYF. The chain recombines TRBV6-5 with TRBJ2-5; 15 bases match TRBD2. Per the germline V gene, CDR1 is MNHEY and CDR2 is SVGAGI. The CDR3 has 17 residues.

This clonotype was picked up one time. A much larger clonotype is one base distant, so this may be a read error. The V call is TRBV7-2, the J call TRBJ1-5, with 7 bases matching TRBD1. V lost 5 bases to trimming and J lost 4 bases; unmatched junction nucleotides: 11. The CDR3 consists of 16 residues. Germline V gene data show CDR1 as SGHTA and CDR2 as FQGNSA. CDR3 in amino acids: CASSLRGAGGNQPQHF. The CDR3 bases are TGTGCCAGCAGCCTTAGAGGGGCAGGGGGTAATCAGCCCCAGCATTTT.

J is TRBJ1-2 and V is TRBV16, with D tentatively TRBD1 (5 bases). Germline V gene data show CDR1 as KGHSY and CDR2 as FQNENV. This CDR3 has 18 amino acids. V was clipped by 0 bases and J by 0 bases, with 17 bases between them. This chain's CDR3 is CASSQSIGTGASNYGYTF. CDR3 DNA: TGTGCCAGCAGCCAATCGATTGGGACGGGCGCCTCTAACTATGGCTACACCTTC.

In its sample, this clonotype was seen many times. The chain couples TRBV12-3 or TRBV12-4 to TRBJ1-5; D is possibly TRBD1 (5 bases). The CDR3 consists of 15 residues. The V and J ends lost 5 bases and 2 bases respectively, with 13 bases between them. The DNA for the CDR3 is TGTGCCAGCAGTCAGGGACTTGCGCGCAATCAGCCCCAGCATTTT. Translated: CASSQGLARNQPQHF.

Regarding this clonotype: This may be a read error, as it is one base from a much larger clone. The chain employs TRBV5-6 and TRBJ1-1; 11 nucleotides match TRBD1. Germline V gene lookup returns CDR1 SGHDT and CDR2 YYEEEE. Trimming removed 7 bases from V and 5 bases from J; junction bases left unmatched: 7. The CDR3 runs to 14 residues. The CDR3 coding sequence is TGTGCCAGCGGCTGGGGGACAGGGGGTACTGAAGCTTTCTTT. As protein: CASGWGTGGTEAFF.

Written as DNA, the CDR3 is TGTGCCAGCAGTTGGGCTAGCGTACTTTACAATGAGCAGTTCTTC. Translated, it gives CASSWASVLYNEQFF. The chain is built from TRBV6-2 or TRBV6-3 and TRBJ2-1, with a tentative D call TRBD2 (6 bases). With 4 bases removed from V and 4 bases from J, the gap between germline ends came to 14 bases. The V gene's germline CDR1 is MNHEY and CDR2 SVGEGT. CDR3 length: 15 residues.

This clonotype showed up just a few times. V usage is TRBV20-1 and J usage is TRBJ2-4; 8 bases line up with TRBD2. Trimming took 3 bases from V and 0 from J; bases not matched to a gene: 7. The CDR3 has 16 amino acids. Per germline, CDR1 DFQATT and CDR2 SNEGSKA (reference sequence). The CDR3, as DNA: TGCAGTGCTAGGGAAGCGGGGGAGCTAGCCAAAAACATTCAGTACTTC. Protein sequence: CSAREAGELAKNIQYF.